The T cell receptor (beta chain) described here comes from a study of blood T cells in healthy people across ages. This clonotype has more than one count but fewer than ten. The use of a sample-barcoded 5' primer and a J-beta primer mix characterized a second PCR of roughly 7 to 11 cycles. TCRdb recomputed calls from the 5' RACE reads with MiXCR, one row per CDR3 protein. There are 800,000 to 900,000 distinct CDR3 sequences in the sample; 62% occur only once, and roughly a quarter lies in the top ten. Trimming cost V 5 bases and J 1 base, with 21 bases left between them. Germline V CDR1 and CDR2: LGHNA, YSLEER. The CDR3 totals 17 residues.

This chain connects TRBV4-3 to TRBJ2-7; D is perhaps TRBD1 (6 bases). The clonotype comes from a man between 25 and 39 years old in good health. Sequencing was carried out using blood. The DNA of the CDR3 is TGCGCCAGCAGCAAGGTTACTCCCGGGACACGTTCCTACGAGCAGTACTTC. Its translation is CASSKVTPGTRSYEQYF.